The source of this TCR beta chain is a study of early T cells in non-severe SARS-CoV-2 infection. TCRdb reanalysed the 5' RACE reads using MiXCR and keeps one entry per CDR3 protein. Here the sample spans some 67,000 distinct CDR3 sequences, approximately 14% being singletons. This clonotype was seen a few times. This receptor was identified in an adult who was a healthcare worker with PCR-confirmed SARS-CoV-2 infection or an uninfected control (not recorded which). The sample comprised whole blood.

CDR3 region: CASSPQGRTNYGYTF. In DNA, the CDR3 is TGTGCCAGCTCACCACAGGGGCGAACCAACTATGGCTACACCTTC. V usage is TRBV18 and J usage is TRBJ1-2, with a possible D match to TRBD1 (5 bases). From germline, CDR1 is KGHSH and CDR2 LQKENI. The CDR3 spans 15 residues. V gave up 1 base and J gave up 2 bases, with 11 bases separating them. The whole variable domain, filled in from reference TRBV18 and TRBJ1-2, reads NAGVMQNPRHLVRRRGQEARLRCSPMKGHSHVYWYRQLPEEGLKFMVYLQKENIIDESGMPKERFSAEFPKEGPSILRIQQVVRGDSAAYFCASSPQGRTNYGYTFGSGTRLTVV.